This TCR beta chain was sequenced in a study of human T cells and chemical hapten exposure. Background on the study: Among samples, TCR yields varied mainly because of small differences in pooled library volume.

Looked up from germline, CDR1 is LGHNT and CDR2 is FRNRAP. The CDR3 covers 17 residues. Losses at the gene ends were 5 bases for V and 2 bases for J; bases not matched to a gene: 12. Separate cDNA molecules received unique molecular identifiers, which the library attached to them. TCRdb re-called the 5' RACE reads with MiXCR, one entry per CDR3 protein. This table has 110,000 or so distinct CDR3 sequences, approximately 19% appearing once. Unfractionated whole blood yielded the extracted total RNA. The TCR comes from a human donor in good health. The chain carries TRBV12-5 and TRBJ2-7, with 10 nucleotides matching TRBD1. The CDR3 nucleotides are TGTGCTAGTGGTAATATCCTGGACAGGGGGGGGGCCTACGAGCAGTACTTC. It is translated as CASGNILDRGGAYEQYF.